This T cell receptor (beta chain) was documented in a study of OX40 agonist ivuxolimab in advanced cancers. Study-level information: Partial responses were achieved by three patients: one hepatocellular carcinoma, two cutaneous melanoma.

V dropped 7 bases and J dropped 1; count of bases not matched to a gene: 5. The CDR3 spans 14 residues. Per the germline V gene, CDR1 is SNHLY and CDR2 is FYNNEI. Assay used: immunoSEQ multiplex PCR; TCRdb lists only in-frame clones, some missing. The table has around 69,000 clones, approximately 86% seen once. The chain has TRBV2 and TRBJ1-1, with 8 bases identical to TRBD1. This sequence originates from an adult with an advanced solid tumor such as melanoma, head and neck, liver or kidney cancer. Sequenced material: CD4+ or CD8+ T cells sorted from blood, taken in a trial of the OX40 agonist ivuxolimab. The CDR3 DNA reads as TGTGCCAGCACAGCGACAGGGGAGAACACTGAAGCTTTCTTT. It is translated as CASTATGENTEAFF.